This paragraph covers one T cell receptor beta chain sequence. Its antigen is still unknown. The entry originates in a study of OX40 agonist ivuxolimab in advanced cancers. The overall study: Ivuxolimab, an agonistic anti-OX40 (CD134) antibody, was given to patients. Dose-escalation patients suffered from hepatocellular carcinoma, melanoma, renal cell or head and neck cancer. Study-wide results and limits: Nonresponders included some who also had low normalized T-cell clonal expansion.

The table came from immunoSEQ multiplex PCR; TCRdb's copy has only in-frame clones and leaves some out. The sample carries about 82,000 clones, approximately 84% recorded once. At cycle 4 day 1, cycle 7 day 1, and baseline, blood was sampled. With 6 bases removed from V and 7 bases from J, the gap between germline ends came to 12 bases. CDR1 KGHSH and CDR2 LQKENI come from the germline V gene. This CDR3 has 12 residues. J is TRBJ1-1 and V is TRBV18, with TRBD1 as a possible D gene (5 bases). This specimen was CD4+ or CD8+ T cells sorted from blood, taken in a trial of the OX40 agonist ivuxolimab. This TCR was sampled from an adult with an advanced solid tumor such as melanoma, head and neck, liver or kidney cancer. In DNA, the CDR3 is TGTGCCAGCTCCCCCGGACACTATGAAGCTTTCTTT. This gives the protein CASSPGHYEAFF.